This T cell receptor beta chain came from a study of T cells after yellow fever vaccination. Study-level information: With SMART-Seq v4 Ultra Low Input, the fractions containing low cell numbers were prepared. Findings and limits, study-wide: Contaminants from the bulk population, in the form of abundant clonotypes, could be found in FACS-sorted repertoires. Once the booster was given, most primary-vaccination clones reappeared, at roughly 96% for CD4 and roughly 86% for CD8.

The table lists this clonotype with many counts. Its target is unknown. V shed 1 base and J shed 1 base, with 10 bases lying between them. Germline lookup yields CDR1 LGHNA and CDR2 YSLEER. CDR3 size: 15 residues. Researchers made TCR cDNA using 5'RACE template switching, and this step added a universal primer site and UMIs. TCRdb called the 5' RACE reads again in MiXCR, with one record for every CDR3 protein. The top ten hold about 40% of the sample, which has some 70,000 distinct CDR3 sequences, about 6.5% seen once. The chain links TRBV4-3 to TRBJ1-1; D not certain. The sequencing here drew on CD8+ T cells sorted from PBMCs, taken more than 35 days after the first yellow fever vaccination. The clonotype was recovered from a young man who received the YFV17D yellow fever vaccine. CDR3 protein: CASSQGSNRNTEAFF. The CDR3 region has the DNA TGCGCCAGCAGCCAAGGCAGTAACCGGAACACTGAAGCTTTCTTT.